This TCR beta chain derives from a study of molecular identifiers for immune sequencing clone quantification. The overall study: Within a replicate experiment, RNA obtained from either approximately 20,000 or 98,000 naive CD8 cells was divided into five aliquots, and four of those aliquots were then sequenced.

Overall study findings and caveats: The share of molecules held by clones above 20 RNA copies was over 99% in effector cells and under 1% in naive cells.

This clonotype has a count of ten or more. Its antigen is as yet unknown. For naive CD8 T cells, sorting used the CD8+CD4-CCR7+CD45RA+ phenotype. TCRdb re-analysed the PCR reads in MiXCR, keeping a single row per CDR3 protein. This sample has about 640,000 distinct CDR3 sequences, with 15% to 20% found just once. The receptor was derived from a human donor in good health. Some libraries in this study had Jurkat cell RNA spiked in. The specimen sequenced was naive CD8+ T cells from blood, with Jurkat cell RNA spiked in. As for subset: FACS-sorted CD8+CD4-CCR7+CD45RA+ naive T cells.

CDR3 sequence: CASSPPTGAFGANVLTF. As DNA, the CDR3 is TGTGCCAGCTCACCACCTACAGGGGCGTTTGGGGCCAACGTCCTGACTTTC. The rearrangement uses TRBV18 and TRBJ2-6, with 7 positions matching TRBD1. Unmatched junction bases numbered 5, after V lost 0 bases and J lost 3 bases. This CDR3 is 17 amino acids long. Germline CDR1 reads KGHSH; CDR2 reads LQKENI.